This TCR beta chain was observed in a study of shared clonotypes between healthy human individuals. This clone appeared once. Generated by immunoSEQ multiplex PCR, the TCRdb table keeps only in-frame clones and is missing some. This table holds over a million clones, around 97% found once. The material sequenced was naive CD4+ T cells sorted from blood. Sample subset: CD45RA+ positively selected. The TCR originated in a man aged 25-40 years in good health.

The CDR3 loop is CASSPRTNTGELFF. The CDR3 nucleotides read TGCGCCAGCAGCCCCCGAACGAACACCGGGGAGCTGTTTTTT. V gene TRBV4-3 combines with J gene TRBJ2-2; D is uncertain. The germline V gene has CDR1 LGHNA and CDR2 YSLEER. This CDR3 spans 14 amino acids. The germline V and J ends were trimmed by 4 bases and 0 bases, with 6 bases remaining between them.